These T cell receptor beta chains were read from a single sample in a study of T cell repertoires in cytomegalovirus infection. TCRdb recomputed calls from the reads with MiXCR, one row per CDR3 protein. This sample carries about 180,000 distinct CDR3 sequences, about 20% of them seen once, and the ten largest clones take roughly 25%. Antigen specificity for these receptors is unknown. This sample comprised CD8+ T cells from cultured PBMCs, obtained from culture after CMV antigen stimulation. These TCRs come from a human donor in good health (CMV status not recorded). Some clones in this sample may be carry-over from other donors' samples. Each CDR3 is given with its conserved first and last residue. A D gene is named only where the DNA matches it firmly. Some rows mark clone size as missing; the rest say once, few, many or name a class of expanded clone.

J,size,V,D,DNA,CDR3
TRBJ2-7,-,TRBV7-2,-,TGTGCCAGCAGCTTAGAGGTTGCGGACTACGAGCAGTACTTC,CASSLEVADYEQYF
TRBJ1-2,-,TRBV12-3/TRBV12-4,-,TGTGCCAGCAGTGGGAGCCTCTATGGCTACACCTTC,CASSGSLYGYTF
TRBJ2-3,-,TRBV14,-,TGTGCCAGCAGCCAAGAGTTTCCCGGGCCCGATACGCAGTATTTT,CASSQEFPGPDTQYF
TRBJ1-4,-,TRBV7-3,TRBD1,TGTGCCAGCAGGGAGACAGGGGGGAAACTGTTTTTT,CASRETGGKLFF
TRBJ2-2,-,TRBV19,-,TGTGCCAGTAGTATAGTGGGGTGGGGGATTCTCACCGGGGAGCTGTTTTTT,CASSIVGWGILTGELFF
TRBJ2-7,-,TRBV6-2/TRBV6-3,-,TGTGCCAGCAGTTGGACGGACGGGGGAAACGAGCAGTACTTC,CASSWTDGGNEQYF
TRBJ1-1,-,TRBV5-1,-,TGCGCCAGCAGCTTGGGGGGTGAGAGGAGCACTGAAGCTTTCTTT,CASSLGGERSTEAFF
TRBJ2-5,-,TRBV6-5,TRBD2,TGTGCCAGCAGTTCCCCGGCTAGCGGGGGCATCCAAGAGACCCAGTACTTC,CASSSPASGGIQETQYF
TRBJ2-3,few,TRBV6-2/TRBV6-3,-,TGTGCCAGCAGTTACGAGGCGGGGGACACCGCTAGCACAGATACGCAGTATTTT,CASSYEAGDTASTDTQYF
TRBJ2-5,few,TRBV7-9,TRBD1,TGTGCCAGCAGCTCAGGTGGGACAGTAAACCAAGAGACCCAGTACTTC,CASSSGGTVNQETQYF
TRBJ2-5,-,TRBV7-2,-,TGTGCCAGCAGCTTCACAGGGCCTCAAGAGACCCAGTACTTC,CASSFTGPQETQYF
TRBJ2-1,few,TRBV4-2,TRBD2,TGTGCCAGCAGCCAGGGAGTCGGGGGGATGAGCTCCTACAATGAGCAGTTCTTC,CASSQGVGGMSSYNEQFF
TRBJ1-2,-,TRBV7-9,-,TGTGTCATTTGGGGATCAATCGATGGCTACACCTTC,CVIWGSIDGYTF
TRBJ1-1,-,TRBV4-1,-,TGCGCCAGCATTGGGGAGGGAAGGAACACTGAAGCTTTCTTT,CASIGEGRNTEAFF
TRBJ2-2,-,TRBV7-6,TRBD1,TGTGCCAGCAGATCGCCGACAGGGGGAAACACCGGGGAGCTGTTTTTT,CASRSPTGGNTGELFF
TRBJ2-1,-,TRBV25-1,TRBD1,TGTGCCAGCAGCCGGGACAGGGGGCCCAATGAGCAGTTCTTC,CASSRDRGPNEQFF
TRBJ1-1,-,TRBV7-2,-,TGTGCCAGCAGCACAGCCAAGGACACTGAAGCTTTCTTT,CASSTAKDTEAFF
TRBJ1-1,few,TRBV7-9,TRBD1,TGTGCCAGCAGTTCAGGGGGGATGGTGGCTGAAGCTTTCTTT,CASSSGGMVAEAFF
TRBJ2-1,few,TRBV9,-,TGTGCCAGCAGCGGAAACTCAGGGAACACCTACAATGAGCAGTTCTTC,CASSGNSGNTYNEQFF
TRBJ2-1,few,TRBV7-9,TRBD2,TGTGCCAGCAGCCAGACTAGCGGGGGAGGGCCTTACAATGAGCAGTTCTTC,CASSQTSGGGPYNEQFF
TRBJ1-1,few,TRBV7-2,-,TGTGCCAGCAGCTTAGTGGAGGGCACTGAAGCTTTCTTT,CASSLVEGTEAFF
TRBJ1-1,-,TRBV7-8,-,TGTGCCAGCAGCTGGCCGGGGGGGAACACTGAAGCTTTCTTT,CASSWPGGNTEAFF
TRBJ2-3,few,TRBV7-2,TRBD2,TGTGCCAGCAGCTTAGGGTGGGCGCGGGGGGGCCATGGAAGCACAGATACGCAGTATTTT,CASSLGWARGGHGSTDTQYF
TRBJ2-3,few,TRBV12-3/TRBV12-4,-,TGTGCCAGCACCCCCGGCTTTAGAGATACGCAGTATTTT,CASTPGFRDTQYF
TRBJ2-1,-,TRBV28,-,TGTGCCAGCAGCGCAGGGAGCTCCTACAATGAGCAGTTCTTC,CASSAGSSYNEQFF
TRBJ2-1,-,TRBV11-2,TRBD1,TGTGCCAGCACCGAAACGGGGCCAGGGGGCGATGAGCAGTTCTTC,CASTETGPGGDEQFF
TRBJ2-5,-,TRBV25-1,TRBD1,TGTGCCAGCAGTGAATACCGGACAGGCCTACAAGAGACCCAGTACTTC,CASSEYRTGLQETQYF
TRBJ2-1,-,TRBV7-2,TRBD2,TGTGCCAGCAGCTTACGCCGGGACCGAAGACTAGCGGGGACCTACAATGAGCAGTTCTTC,CASSLRRDRRLAGTYNEQFF